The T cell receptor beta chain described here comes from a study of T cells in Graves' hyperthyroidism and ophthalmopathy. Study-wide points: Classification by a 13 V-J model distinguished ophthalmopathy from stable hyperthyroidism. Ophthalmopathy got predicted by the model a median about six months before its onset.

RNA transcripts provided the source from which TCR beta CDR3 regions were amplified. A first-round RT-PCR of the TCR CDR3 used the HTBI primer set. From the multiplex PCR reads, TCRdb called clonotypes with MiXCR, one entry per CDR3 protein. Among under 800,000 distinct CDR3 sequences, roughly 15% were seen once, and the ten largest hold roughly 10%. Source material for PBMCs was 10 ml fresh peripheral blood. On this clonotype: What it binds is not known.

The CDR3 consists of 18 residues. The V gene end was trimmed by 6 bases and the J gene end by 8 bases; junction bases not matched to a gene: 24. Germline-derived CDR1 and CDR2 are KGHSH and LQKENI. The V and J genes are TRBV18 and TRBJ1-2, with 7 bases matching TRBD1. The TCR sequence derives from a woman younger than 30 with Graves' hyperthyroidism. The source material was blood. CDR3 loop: CASSLSTNFGQEKVGYTF. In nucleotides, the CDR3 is TGTGCCAGCTCCCTCTCCACAAACTTTGGACAGGAGAAGGTCGGCTACACCTTC.